This T cell receptor beta chain was recovered during a study of OX40 agonist ivuxolimab in advanced cancers. Study-level background: In this trial design, patients received ivuxolimab intravenously at 0.01 to 10 mg/kg every 2 weeks. Averaging 60 years in age, with a range of about 20 to 90, the cohort was 80% to 90% male. Partial responses were achieved by three patients: one hepatocellular carcinoma, two cutaneous melanoma. Findings and caveats of the study: Averaging showed that CD8+ T cells had more expanded clones than CD4+ did.

The V gene end was trimmed by 5 bases and the J gene end by 3 bases; junction bases not matched to a gene: 3. The V gene's germline CDR1 is SGHVS and CDR2 FNYEAQ. This CDR3 has 13 amino acids. Worth noting for this clone: Its matching antigen is unknown.

TCRdb's copy holds only in-frame clones and misses some; the assay was immunoSEQ multiplex PCR. The table has over 75,000 clones, about 90% seen once. This TCR was recovered from an adult with an advanced solid tumor such as melanoma, head and neck, liver or kidney cancer. The V call is TRBV7-6, the J call TRBJ1-1, with TRBD1 identical over 7 bases. The sequencing used CD4+ or CD8+ T cells sorted from blood, collected in a trial of the OX40 agonist ivuxolimab. The CDR3 DNA reads TGTGCCAGCAGCAAAGACAGGGACACTGAAGCTTTCTTT. As protein: CASSKDRDTEAFF.